This entry lists 27 T cell receptor beta chains sequenced from one sample in a study of radiation and T cells in renal cell carcinoma. This table comes from immunoSEQ multiplex PCR, and its TCRdb copy is limited to in-frame clones, with some not included. Of 14,000 to 15,000 clones listed, less than 75% are singletons. The sample's treatment: treatment-naive control, cytoreductive nephrectomy. The material sequenced was tumor tissue, taken from a patient whose treatment was nephrectomy without radiotherapy. The receptors stem from a man aged 60 to 69 with renal cell carcinoma.

V and J are TRBV6-1 and TRBJ2-1; TRBD2 aligns across 12 bases. The CDR3 runs 15 residues. CDR1 is MNHNS, CDR2 SASEGT, per germline. J was trimmed by 4 bases and V by 5 bases; bases with no gene match: 3. The CDR3 here is CASSFLAGGYNEQFF. In DNA, the CDR3 is TGTGCCAGCAGTTTCCTAGCGGGGGGGTACAATGAGCAGTTCTTC.

With respect to this clone: Other DNA sequences from this sample encode an identical CDR3 as well. This chain links TRBV7-9 with TRBJ1-1; 8 bases are a match to TRBD1. Germline trimming cut 3 bases from V and 3 bases from J; bases unmatched to any gene: 0. The CDR3 spans 13 residues. The germline V gene encodes CDR1 SEHNR and CDR2 FQNEAQ (reference sequence). The CDR3 region is CASSLTGDTEAFF. CDR3 DNA sequence: TGTGCCAGCAGCTTGACAGGGGACACTGAAGCTTTCTTT. Together with reference TRBV7-9 and TRBJ1-1, the CDR3 gives the full variable domain: DTGVSQNPRHKITKRGQNVTFRCDPISEHNRLYWYRQTLGQGPEFLTYFQNEAQLEKSRLLSDRFSAERPKGSFSTLEIQRTEQGDSAMYLCASSLTGDTEAFFGQGTRLTVV.

The V and J genes are TRBV4-1 and TRBJ1-5, with a tentative D call TRBD1 (6 bases). Germline V lookup: CDR1 MGHRA, CDR2 YSYEKL. This CDR3 comprises 13 residues. Between the trimmed V and J ends, which lost 1 base and 7 bases, there was a span of 8 bases. CDR3 in amino acids: CASSQGQEQPQHF. As DNA, the CDR3 is TGCGCCAGCAGCCAAGGACAGGAACAGCCCCAGCATTTT.

In this sample, this clone turned up a few times. The V and J genes are TRBV6-5 and TRBJ2-2; D might be TRBD2 (6 bases). CDR1 and CDR2 (germline): MNHEY, SVGAGI. The CDR3 is 15 residues long. The V end lost 4 bases, the J end lost 0 bases, and 9 bases lay between the germline ends. The CDR3 DNA is TGTGCCAGCAGTTCCGGGGGAACGAACACCGGGGAGCTGTTTTTT. It translates to CASSSGGTNTGELFF.

This clone was detected only a few times. V usage is TRBV30 and J usage is TRBJ2-2; 8 bases fit TRBD1. Trimming removed 2 bases from V and 3 bases from J; junction bases left unmatched: 5. This CDR3 region has 15 residues. Germline CDR1 GTSNPN, CDR2 SVGIG (reference sequence). The CDR3 DNA reads TGTGCCTGGAGTTTCCAGGGGGCGCACACCGGGGAGCTGTTTTTT. Translating gives CAWSFQGAHTGELFF.

The chain has TRBV30 and TRBJ2-5; a possible D gene is TRBD2 (6 bases). CDR1 GTSNPN and CDR2 SVGIG come from the germline V gene (reference sequence). CDR3 size: 15 residues. V gave up 3 bases and J gave up 1 base, with 15 bases separating them. The CDR3 bases are TGTGCCTGGAGACCTCTGGCGGGGTCCCAAGAGACCCAGTACTTC. Amino acids: CAWRPLAGSQETQYF.

CDR3 amino acids: CSARQGRDGYTF. Written as DNA, the CDR3 is TGCAGCGCCAGACAGGGAAGGGATGGCTACACCTTC. V is TRBV29-1 and J is TRBJ1-2; 7 bases agree with TRBD1. Germline V gene sequence: CDR1 SQVTM, CDR2 ANQGSEA. V dropped 7 bases and J dropped 6; count of bases not matched to a gene: 8. This CDR3 has 12 residues.

The genes are TRBV5-6 and TRBJ1-1; 8 bases match TRBD1. The CDR3 consists of 14 residues. V lost 4 bases and J lost 1; bases outside the gene matches: 3. CDR1 is SGHDT, CDR2 YYEEEE, per germline. CDR3 sequence (DNA): TGTGCCAGCAGCCCAGGGGGCGCGAACACTGAAGCTTTCTTT. Its translation: CASSPGGANTEAFF.

The chain has TRBV5-1 and TRBJ2-7; 7 bases fit TRBD2. V gave up 1 base and J gave up 7 bases; unmatched junction bases: 5. The length of the CDR3 is 13 residues. Germline V gives CDR1 SGHRS, CDR2 YFSETQ. This CDR3 is CASSLREGGEQYF. CDR3 sequence (DNA): TGCGCCAGCAGCTTGAGGGAGGGTGGTGAGCAGTACTTC. Full variable domain (outside the CDR3, taken from reference TRBV5-1 and TRBJ2-7): KAGVTQTPRYLIKTRGQQVTLSCSPISGHRSVSWYQQTPGQGLQFLFEYFSETQRNKGNFPGRFSGRQFSNSRSEMNVSTLELGDSALYLCASSLREGGEQYFGPGTRLTVT.

This chain joins TRBV5-6 and TRBJ2-3; a weak D match, TRBD1 (5 bases). V was pared by 4 bases and J by 2 bases, with 14 bases between. CDR1 and CDR2 (germline): SGHDT, YYEEEE. The CDR3 is 15 amino acids. The CDR3: CASSPRQSSTDTQYF. The CDR3 DNA is TGTGCCAGCAGCCCGAGACAGAGTTCCACAGATACGCAGTATTTT.

The rearrangement joins TRBV7-2 to TRBJ2-2; D gene ambiguous. This CDR3 has 17 residues. V was cut by 0 bases and J by 7 bases, with 18 bases left in between. CDR1 SGHTA and CDR2 FQGNSA come from the germline V gene. The CDR3 sequence is CASSLARERAVGGELFF. In nucleotides, the CDR3 is TGTGCCAGCAGCTTAGCGAGAGAGCGTGCGGTTGGCGGGGAGCTGTTTTTT.

This clone was observed a single time. The V gene is TRBV5-1, the J gene TRBJ2-1; 7 bases fit TRBD1. V dropped 1 base and J dropped 5; count of bases not matched to a gene: 18. CDR1 is SGHRS and CDR2 is YFSETQ in the germline V gene. The CDR3 is 19 residues long. The CDR3 coding sequence is TGCGCCAGCAGCTTGACGAGTGGCGAACAGGGGAGACTTAACAATGAGCAGTTCTTC. It translates to CASSLTSGEQGRLNNEQFF.

This clone is labeled as large. The chain combines TRBV5-6 with TRBJ2-7, with D maybe TRBD1 (7 bases). Trimming pared 0 bases from V and 7 bases from J, leaving 11 bases between. The CDR3 has 13 residues. Per germline, CDR1 SGHDT and CDR2 YYEEEE. The CDR3 here is CASSLGPGGEQYF. The DNA of the CDR3 is TGTGCCAGCAGCTTGGGCCCAGGGGGGGAGCAGTACTTC. Full variable domain (rest looked up from reference TRBV5-6 and TRBJ2-7): DAGVTQSPTHLIKTRGQQVTLRCSPKSGHDTVSWYQQALGQGPQFIFQYYEEEERQRGNFPDRFSGHQFPNYSSELNVNALLLGDSALYLCASSLGPGGEQYFGPGTRLTVT.

The rearrangement uses TRBV4-3 and TRBJ2-7, with TRBD1 matching 10 bases. CDR1 is LGHNA, CDR2 YSLEER, per germline. V trimming: 3 bases; J trimming: 3 bases; junction bases outside the gene matches: 2. This CDR3 spans 14 amino acids. The CDR3 loop is CASSHRDRGYEQYF. DNA of the CDR3: TGCGCCAGCAGCCACAGGGACAGGGGCTACGAGCAGTACTTC.

The chain has TRBV28 and TRBJ2-5; 8 positions match TRBD1. The CDR3 is 14 residues long. The junction had 3 bases not matched to a gene; V was cut back by 4 bases and J by 2 bases. Germline CDR1 MDHEN, CDR2 SYDVKM. The CDR3 DNA is TGTGCCAGCAGTTCAGGGACAGGACAAGAGACCCAGTACTTC. This encodes CASSSGTGQETQYF.

The chain carries TRBV7-8 and TRBJ1-5; no definite D call. CDR1 SGHVS and CDR2 FQNEAQ come from the germline V gene. This CDR3 is 16 amino acids long. The V end lost 3 bases, the J end lost 5 bases, and 17 bases lay between the germline ends. The CDR3 DNA reads as TGTGCCAGCAGCTTGGGCGGGGTATCCCTGGATCAGCCCCAGCATTTT. It codes for CASSLGGVSLDQPQHF.

This chain connects TRBV27 to TRBJ1-1; TRBD1 is a possible D gene (6 bases). V was cut by 7 bases and J by 1 base, with 10 bases left in between. Germline V gives CDR1 MNHEY, CDR2 SMNVEV (reference sequence). The CDR3 contains 13 residues. DNA for the CDR3: TGTGCCAGCAAGACGACAGGGAACACTGAAGCTTTCTTT. This sequence encodes CASKTTGNTEAFF.

This clone was seen once. The CDR3 reads CASRGTGGLKTQYF. In DNA form, the CDR3 reads TGTGCCAGCAGGGGGACAGGGGGCTTAAAGACCCAGTACTTC. J is TRBJ2-5 and V is TRBV27; 12 bases map to TRBD1. Germline CDR1 is MNHEY and CDR2 is SMNVEV (reference sequence). The ends lost 6 bases at V and 6 bases at J; junction bases unmatched: 5. This CDR3 has 14 amino acids.

J is TRBJ2-3 and V is TRBV7-2; D possibly corresponds to TRBD1 (5 bases). Germline values: CDR1 SGHTA, CDR2 FQGNSA. The V end was cut by 6 bases, the J end by 2 bases, with 12 bases between. The CDR3 length is 14 residues. For the CDR3, the DNA is TGTGCCAGCAGTTCCACCAGGGACACAGATACGCAGTATTTT. Protein: CASSSTRDTDTQYF.

This clone was picked up a small number of times. This chain joins TRBV10-3 and TRBJ2-7; D uncertain. V lost 7 bases to trimming and J lost 1 base, with 11 bases between them. The CDR3 contains 13 residues. Germline loops: CDR1 ENHRY, CDR2 SYGVKD. CDR3 DNA sequence: TGTGCCATCATGAACCCCGCTTCCTACGAGCAGTACTTC. Encoded protein: CAIMNPASYEQYF.

The gene calls are TRBV7-9 and TRBJ2-1; D remains ambiguous. Trimming pared 5 bases from V and 1 base from J, leaving 12 bases between. This CDR3 is built from 15 residues. Germline assignment: CDR1 SEHNR and CDR2 FQNEAQ (reference sequence). The CDR3 nucleotides are TGTGCCAGCAGCGAGTCCCTCACTTCCTACAATGAGCAGTTCTTC. Protein product: CASSESLTSYNEQFF.

The gene calls are TRBV6-5 and TRBJ2-1; 7 nucleotides match TRBD2. V dropped 4 bases and J dropped 3; count of bases not matched to a gene: 9. From germline, CDR1 is MNHEY and CDR2 SVGAGI. The CDR3 runs 16 residues. CDR3 nucleotide sequence: TGTGCCAGCAGTTCCCTTCGGCGCGGGGGCTACAATGAGCAGTTCTTC. Encoded protein: CASSSLRRGGYNEQFF.

In this sample, this clone turned up a few times. This chain connects TRBV6-1 to TRBJ1-5; D perhaps matches TRBD1 (5 bases). The germline CDR1 and CDR2 sequences are MNHNS and SASEGT. This CDR3 region has 15 residues. V lost 4 bases to trimming and J lost 7 bases, with 17 bases between them. The CDR3 spells CASSAGRGSGQPQHF. For the CDR3, the DNA is TGTGCCAGCAGTGCGGGTAGGGGTTCGGGGCAGCCCCAGCATTTT.

V gene TRBV28 combines with J gene TRBJ2-3; 9 nucleotides line up with TRBD2. Germline values: CDR1 MDHEN, CDR2 SYDVKM. Unmatched junction bases numbered 4, after V lost 4 bases and J lost 2 bases. The CDR3 runs 15 residues. The CDR3 DNA is TGTGCCAGCAGTTGGACTAGCGCTAACACAGATACGCAGTATTTT. It encodes CASSWTSANTDTQYF.

A remark on this clone: At one end, the junction sequence differs from germline, possibly due to a read error. Other DNA sequences from this sample encode an identical CDR3 as well. The V and J genes are TRBV5-4 and TRBJ2-7; D is perhaps TRBD1 (6 bases). The CDR3 sequence is 15 residues long. Per the germline V gene, CDR1 is SGHNT and CDR2 is YYREEE (reference sequence). CDR3 sequence (DNA): TGCGCCAGCAGCCACTCCCTACAGGGATCCTACGAGCAGTACTTC. It translates to CASSHSLQGSYEQYF.

The chain has TRBV30 and TRBJ2-7, with D possibly being TRBD1 or TRBD2 (5 bases each). Deletions cut 6 bases from V and 7 bases from J, with 22 bases between. The germline gives CDR1 GTSNPN, CDR2 SVGIG (reference sequence). This CDR3 is 14 amino acids long. This CDR3 reads CACYRGVSTGEQYF. In DNA, the CDR3 is TGTGCCTGCTACCGGGGCGTATCAACGGGGGAGCAGTACTTC.

This clone was picked up a small number of times. The rearrangement links TRBV15 to TRBJ2-3; perhaps TRBD2 as D (6 bases). The V end lost 0 bases, the J end lost 12 bases, and 13 bases lay between the germline ends. The CDR3 spans 13 residues. Germline-derived CDR1 and CDR2 are LNHNV and YYDKDF (reference sequence). The CDR3 is CATSRERREHQYF. The CDR3 nucleotides are TGTGCCACCAGCAGAGAGAGGAGGGAGCATCAGTATTTT.